These T cell receptor beta chains were read from a single sample in a study of T-cell reconstitution after alpha-beta-depleted transplantation in children. TCRdb reprocessed the PCR reads via MiXCR and lists one record per CDR3 protein. Here the sample spans roughly 400,000 distinct CDR3 sequences, over 20% being singletons. The specimen comprised PBMCs from the stem cell graft donor, sampled from the stem cell graft. These receptors originate from a human donor who donated a stem cell graft to a child with acute myeloid leukemia. Each CDR3 is given with its conserved first and last residue. D genes are given only for firm matches. Clone sizes are given selectively: once, few, many, or a class where the clone is expanded.

v_call: TRBV20-1; d_call: .; clone_size: .; j_call: TRBJ2-7; cdr3_aa: CSARAGNEQYF; cdr3_nt: TGCAGTGCTAGAGCTGGGAACGAGCAGTACTTC
v_call: TRBV12-3/TRBV12-4; d_call: .; clone_size: many; j_call: TRBJ2-1; cdr3_aa: CASSLFRDNEQFF; cdr3_nt: TGTGCCAGCAGTTTATTCCGGGACAATGAGCAGTTCTTC
v_call: TRBV28; d_call: .; clone_size: many; j_call: TRBJ2-1; cdr3_aa: CASSWKVNEQFF; cdr3_nt: TGTGCCAGCAGTTGGAAGGTCAATGAGCAGTTCTTC
v_call: TRBV12-3/TRBV12-4; d_call: TRBD2; clone_size: many; j_call: TRBJ2-1; cdr3_aa: CASRGLEVDEQFF; cdr3_nt: TGTGCCAGTCGTGGACTAGAGGTCGATGAGCAGTTCTTC
v_call: TRBV7-9; d_call: .; clone_size: few; j_call: TRBJ2-1; cdr3_aa: CASSLDGGEQFF; cdr3_nt: TGTGCCAGCAGCTTAGATGGGGGAGAGCAGTTCTTC
v_call: TRBV28; d_call: .; clone_size: few; j_call: TRBJ2-7; cdr3_aa: CASSLKRYYEQYF; cdr3_nt: TGTGCCAGCAGTTTAAAGCGGTACTACGAGCAGTACTTC
v_call: TRBV6-5; d_call: .; clone_size: few; j_call: TRBJ2-1; cdr3_aa: CASSYGLYNEQFF; cdr3_nt: TGTGCCAGCAGTTACGGGCTATACAATGAGCAGTTCTTC
v_call: TRBV6-1; d_call: TRBD2; clone_size: .; j_call: TRBJ2-5; cdr3_aa: CASSKVAGEKETQYF; cdr3_nt: TGTGCCAGCAGTAAGGTAGCGGGAGAGAAAGAGACCCAGTACTTC
v_call: TRBV12-3/TRBV12-4; d_call: TRBD2; clone_size: many; j_call: TRBJ2-3; cdr3_aa: CASSLGAGTSLLVDTQYF; cdr3_nt: TGTGCCAGCAGTTTAGGCGCTGGGACTAGCCTCCTTGTGGATACGCAGTATTTT
v_call: TRBV27; d_call: TRBD2; clone_size: .; j_call: TRBJ2-1; cdr3_aa: CASSLGSGKNNEQFF; cdr3_nt: TGTGCCAGCAGTTTAGGTAGCGGGAAAAACAATGAGCAGTTCTTC
v_call: TRBV28; d_call: TRBD2; clone_size: .; j_call: TRBJ2-1; cdr3_aa: CASSLMGSGNEQFF; cdr3_nt: TGTGCCAGCAGTTTAATGGGTAGCGGGAATGAGCAGTTCTTC
v_call: TRBV5-5; d_call: TRBD2; clone_size: few; j_call: TRBJ2-7; cdr3_aa: CASSSGLAIPREQYF; cdr3_nt: TGTGCCAGCAGCTCAGGACTAGCAATTCCCCGCGAGCAGTACTTC
v_call: TRBV4-3; d_call: TRBD1; clone_size: medium-sized; j_call: TRBJ2-7; cdr3_aa: CASSRDRGDVSSYEQYF; cdr3_nt: TGCGCCAGCAGCCGGGACAGGGGCGATGTAAGCTCCTACGAGCAGTACTTC
v_call: TRBV15; d_call: TRBD2; clone_size: .; j_call: TRBJ2-7; cdr3_aa: CATSRDHGGSSYEQYF; cdr3_nt: TGTGCCACCAGCAGAGATCATGGCGGGAGCTCCTACGAGCAGTACTTC
v_call: TRBV6-5; d_call: TRBD2; clone_size: many; j_call: TRBJ2-7; cdr3_aa: CASGLGLLEQYF; cdr3_nt: TGTGCCAGCGGACTAGGCCTCCTCGAGCAGTACTTC
v_call: TRBV7-8; d_call: .; clone_size: few; j_call: TRBJ2-1; cdr3_aa: CASSYITLVDNNEQFF; cdr3_nt: TGTGCCAGCAGCTACATAACATTGGTCGATAACAATGAGCAGTTCTTC
v_call: TRBV4-1; d_call: TRBD1; clone_size: .; j_call: TRBJ1-4; cdr3_aa: CASSQDWQGAREMFF; cdr3_nt: TGCGCCAGCAGCCAAGATTGGCAGGGGGCCCGAGAGATGTTTTTT
v_call: TRBV12-3/TRBV12-4; d_call: TRBD2; clone_size: few; j_call: TRBJ2-2; cdr3_aa: CASSKRTSGRVVGELFF; cdr3_nt: TGTGCCAGCAGCAAAAGGACTAGCGGGAGGGTCGTAGGGGAGCTGTTTTTT
v_call: TRBV20-1; d_call: .; clone_size: many; j_call: TRBJ2-7; cdr3_aa: CSARDPASSYEQYF; cdr3_nt: TGCAGTGCTAGAGATCCCGCTTCATCCTACGAGCAGTACTTC
v_call: TRBV7-6; d_call: .; clone_size: few; j_call: TRBJ2-2; cdr3_aa: CASSLDAPSPRTGELFF; cdr3_nt: TGTGCCAGCAGCTTAGACGCCCCATCGCCGCGGACCGGGGAGCTGTTTTTT
v_call: TRBV20-1; d_call: .; clone_size: few; j_call: TRBJ2-3; cdr3_aa: CSAYDQTDTQYF; cdr3_nt: TGCAGTGCTTACGACCAGACAGATACGCAGTATTTT
v_call: TRBV10-3; d_call: TRBD1; clone_size: .; j_call: TRBJ2-3; cdr3_aa: CAISEGGQGPDTQYF; cdr3_nt: TGTGCCATCAGTGAAGGGGGACAGGGCCCAGATACGCAGTATTTT
v_call: TRBV29-1; d_call: TRBD1; clone_size: many; j_call: TRBJ2-1; cdr3_aa: CSVPPGQPGDEQFF; cdr3_nt: TGCAGCGTCCCCCCGGGACAGCCCGGAGATGAGCAGTTCTTC
v_call: TRBV28; d_call: .; clone_size: few; j_call: TRBJ2-5; cdr3_aa: CASSPQPARETQYF; cdr3_nt: TGTGCCAGCAGCCCACAACCGGCCCGGGAGACCCAGTACTTC
v_call: TRBV4-3; d_call: TRBD1; clone_size: .; j_call: TRBJ1-1; cdr3_aa: CASSQDDRAGNTEAFF; cdr3_nt: TGCGCCAGCAGCCAAGATGACAGGGCAGGGAACACTGAAGCTTTCTTT
v_call: TRBV5-1; d_call: TRBD1; clone_size: .; j_call: TRBJ2-5; cdr3_aa: CASSLNTGEETQYF; cdr3_nt: TGCGCCAGCAGCTTGAATACAGGGGAGGAGACCCAGTACTTC
v_call: TRBV20-1; d_call: .; clone_size: many; j_call: TRBJ1-1; cdr3_aa: CSAPGRNTEAFF; cdr3_nt: TGCAGTGCACCCGGACGGAACACTGAAGCTTTCTTT
v_call: TRBV12-3/TRBV12-4; d_call: TRBD2; clone_size: few; j_call: TRBJ2-5; cdr3_aa: CASSLGLASGETQYF; cdr3_nt: TGTGCCAGCAGTTTAGGACTAGCGTCCGGGGAGACCCAGTACTTC
v_call: TRBV10-3; d_call: TRBD1; clone_size: .; j_call: TRBJ1-1; cdr3_aa: CAISVTGAGTEAFF; cdr3_nt: TGTGCCATCAGTGTTACAGGGGCGGGCACTGAAGCTTTCTTT
v_call: TRBV9; d_call: .; clone_size: .; j_call: TRBJ2-1; cdr3_aa: CASSVPRDEQFF; cdr3_nt: TGTGCCAGCAGCGTACCCCGGGATGAGCAGTTCTTC
v_call: TRBV7-9; d_call: .; clone_size: once; j_call: TRBJ2-1; cdr3_aa: CASSLSANEQFF; cdr3_nt: TGTGCCAGCAGCTTATCTGCAAATGAGCAGTTCTTC
v_call: TRBV4-1; d_call: .; clone_size: .; j_call: TRBJ2-2; cdr3_aa: CASSQKVSSNTGELFF; cdr3_nt: TGCGCCAGCAGCCAGAAGGTCTCCTCGAACACCGGGGAGCTGTTTTTT
v_call: TRBV12-3/TRBV12-4; d_call: .; clone_size: many; j_call: TRBJ1-5; cdr3_aa: CASSFGNQPQHF; cdr3_nt: TGTGCCAGCAGTTTCGGCAATCAGCCCCAGCATTTT
v_call: TRBV25-1; d_call: .; clone_size: few; j_call: TRBJ2-5; cdr3_aa: CASSEDSNQETQYF; cdr3_nt: TGTGCCAGCAGTGAAGACAGCAACCAAGAGACCCAGTACTTC
v_call: TRBV7-9; d_call: TRBD1; clone_size: few; j_call: TRBJ2-5; cdr3_aa: CASSLGQGARETQYF; cdr3_nt: TGTGCCAGCAGCTTAGGACAGGGGGCTCGAGAGACCCAGTACTTC
v_call: TRBV20-1; d_call: .; clone_size: .; j_call: TRBJ1-3; cdr3_aa: CSARDEHNSGNTIYF; cdr3_nt: TGCAGTGCTAGAGATGAGCATAACTCTGGAAACACCATATATTTT
v_call: TRBV25-1; d_call: .; clone_size: few; j_call: TRBJ2-6; cdr3_aa: CASIGSSGANVLTF; cdr3_nt: TGTGCCAGCATCGGGAGCTCTGGGGCCAACGTCCTGACTTTC
v_call: TRBV5-6; d_call: TRBD1; clone_size: many; j_call: TRBJ1-6; cdr3_aa: CASSPGTADSPLHF; cdr3_nt: TGTGCCAGCAGCCCTGGGACAGCCGATTCACCCCTCCACTTT
v_call: TRBV20-1; d_call: TRBD1; clone_size: once; j_call: TRBJ2-7; cdr3_aa: CSAGTGTGAYEQYF; cdr3_nt: TGCAGTGCCGGAACCGGGACAGGGGCTTACGAGCAGTACTTC
v_call: TRBV28; d_call: TRBD1; clone_size: few; j_call: TRBJ1-5; cdr3_aa: CASSLQGDTYSNQPQHF; cdr3_nt: TGTGCCAGCAGTTTACAGGGGGACACATATAGCAATCAGCCCCAGCATTTT
v_call: TRBV7-2; d_call: .; clone_size: few; j_call: TRBJ2-7; cdr3_aa: CASSPFLYEQYF; cdr3_nt: TGTGCCAGCAGCCCCTTCCTCTACGAGCAGTACTTC
v_call: TRBV11-2; d_call: .; clone_size: few; j_call: TRBJ1-1; cdr3_aa: CASSACRWGWNTEAFF; cdr3_nt: TGTGCCAGCAGCGCCTGTAGGTGGGGATGGAACACTGAAGCTTTCTTT
v_call: TRBV29-1; d_call: .; clone_size: many; j_call: TRBJ1-6; cdr3_aa: CSVGAGVASPLHF; cdr3_nt: TGCAGCGTTGGGGCAGGGGTTGCTTCACCCCTCCACTTT
v_call: TRBV20-1; d_call: .; clone_size: .; j_call: TRBJ2-1; cdr3_aa: CSARLGSGVNEQFF; cdr3_nt: TGCAGTGCTAGACTTGGATCCGGAGTCAATGAGCAGTTCTTC
v_call: TRBV20-1; d_call: TRBD2; clone_size: many; j_call: TRBJ2-7; cdr3_aa: CSATKVAGVYYEQYF; cdr3_nt: TGCAGTGCTACGAAGGTAGCGGGAGTATACTACGAGCAGTACTTC
v_call: TRBV27; d_call: TRBD1; clone_size: few; j_call: TRBJ2-7; cdr3_aa: CASSFAQGAHEQYF; cdr3_nt: TGTGCCAGCAGTTTTGCCCAGGGGGCCCACGAGCAGTACTTC
v_call: TRBV15; d_call: TRBD2; clone_size: .; j_call: TRBJ2-3; cdr3_aa: CATSRDHTLAGDGTSTDTQYF; cdr3_nt: TGTGCCACCAGCAGAGATCACACGCTAGCGGGAGACGGTACTAGCACAGATACGCAGTATTTT
v_call: TRBV29-1; d_call: .; clone_size: many; j_call: TRBJ2-3; cdr3_aa: CSVGAGTGPTDTQYF; cdr3_nt: TGCAGCGTTGGAGCGGGGACAGGACCCACAGATACGCAGTATTTT
v_call: TRBV29-1; d_call: TRBD2; clone_size: .; j_call: TRBJ2-3; cdr3_aa: CSVQLAGAITQYF; cdr3_nt: TGCAGCGTTCAACTAGCGGGAGCGATTACGCAGTATTTT
v_call: TRBV24-1; d_call: .; clone_size: many; j_call: TRBJ2-1; cdr3_aa: CATSDLPLSEQFF; cdr3_nt: TGTGCCACCAGTGATTTGCCCCTCTCCGAGCAGTTCTTC
v_call: TRBV29-1; d_call: TRBD2; clone_size: many; j_call: TRBJ2-1; cdr3_aa: CSVELLAGEQFF; cdr3_nt: TGCAGCGTTGAATTACTAGCGGGCGAGCAGTTCTTC
v_call: TRBV20-1; d_call: TRBD2; clone_size: many; j_call: TRBJ2-7; cdr3_aa: CSAALAGVYEQYF; cdr3_nt: TGCAGTGCGGCATTAGCGGGAGTCTACGAGCAGTACTTC
v_call: TRBV11-2; d_call: TRBD1; clone_size: .; j_call: TRBJ2-4; cdr3_aa: CASSSQGEAKNIQYF; cdr3_nt: TGTGCCAGCAGCTCACAGGGGGAGGCCAAAAACATTCAGTACTTC
v_call: TRBV12-3/TRBV12-4; d_call: TRBD2; clone_size: .; j_call: TRBJ2-1; cdr3_aa: CASSTGTTDYNEQFF; cdr3_nt: TGTGCCAGCAGTACCGGGACTACAGATTACAATGAGCAGTTCTTC
v_call: TRBV20-1; d_call: .; clone_size: many; j_call: TRBJ2-1; cdr3_aa: CSGGPTHEQFF; cdr3_nt: TGCAGTGGGGGCCCTACCCATGAGCAGTTCTTC
v_call: TRBV20-1; d_call: .; clone_size: .; j_call: TRBJ2-7; cdr3_aa: CSASGRLPYEQYF; cdr3_nt: TGCAGTGCTAGCGGGAGACTTCCCTACGAGCAGTACTTC
v_call: TRBV24-1; d_call: .; clone_size: .; j_call: TRBJ2-5; cdr3_aa: CATSDTVLDQETQYF; cdr3_nt: TGTGCCACCAGTGATACAGTGCTGGACCAAGAGACCCAGTACTTC